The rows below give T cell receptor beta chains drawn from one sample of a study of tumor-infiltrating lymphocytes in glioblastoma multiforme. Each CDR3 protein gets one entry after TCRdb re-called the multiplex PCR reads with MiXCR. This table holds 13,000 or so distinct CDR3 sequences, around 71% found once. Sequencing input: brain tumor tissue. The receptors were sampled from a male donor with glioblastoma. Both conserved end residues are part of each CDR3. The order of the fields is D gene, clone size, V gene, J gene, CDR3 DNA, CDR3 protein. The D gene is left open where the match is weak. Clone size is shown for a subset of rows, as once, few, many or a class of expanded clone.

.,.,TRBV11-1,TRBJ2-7,TGTGCCGTCACCCTGGATCAGGGATACGAGCAGTACTTC,CAVTLDQGYEQYF
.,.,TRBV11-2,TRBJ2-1,TGTGCCAGCTGGCGCGGCGACAATGAGCAGTTCTTC,CASWRGDNEQFF
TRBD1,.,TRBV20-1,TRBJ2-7,TGCAGTGCTCCAGGGTTCGGGACAGTGAGTCGCAAGCAGTACTTC,CSAPGFGTVSRKQYF
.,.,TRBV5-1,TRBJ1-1,TGCGCCAGCAGCGCCAGACCTACGAACACTGAAGCTTTCTTT,CASSARPTNTEAFF
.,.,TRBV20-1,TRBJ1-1,TGCAGTGCTGGAGATGGGGGGGGACTTGGTTCTGAGGCTTTCTTT,CSAGDGGGLGSEAFF
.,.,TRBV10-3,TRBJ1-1,TGTGCCATCAGTGACCAGGTGAACACTGAAGCTTTCTTT,CAISDQVNTEAFF
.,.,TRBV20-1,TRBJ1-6,TGCAGTGCTAGAGGGCAGGGCTCCGTGAATTCACCCCTCCGCTTT,CSARGQGSVNSPLRF
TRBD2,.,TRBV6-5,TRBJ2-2,TGTGCCAGCGGTTCGACTAACGGGAGGTCTAGAACCGGGGAGCTGTTTTTT,CASGSTNGRSRTGELFF
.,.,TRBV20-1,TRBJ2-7,TGCAGTGCTAGTGGTTCGAGAGAGCAGTACTTC,CSASGSREQYF
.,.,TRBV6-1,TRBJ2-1,TGTGCCAGCACCATATACAATGAGCAGTTCTTC,CASTIYNEQFF
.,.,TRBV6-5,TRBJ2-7,TGTGCCAGCGGTACCGGAGAGGGAGACGAGCAGTACTTC,CASGTGEGDEQYF
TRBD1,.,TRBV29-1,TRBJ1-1,TGCGGCGTGAGACAGGGGACCCCTGAAGCTTTCTTT,CGVRQGTPEAFF
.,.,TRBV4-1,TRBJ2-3,TGCGCCAGCAGCCGGGAACTACAGAGCACAGATATGCAGTATTTT,CASSRELQSTDMQYF
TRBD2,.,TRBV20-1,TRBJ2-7,TGCAGCGCCAGGGCACTAGCGAGAGTTCACGAGCAGTACTTC,CSARALARVHEQYF
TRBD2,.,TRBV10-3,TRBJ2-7,TGTGCCATCAGTCAGGGGACTAGCCGTAGCGACTACGGGCAGTACTTC,CAISQGTSRSDYGQYF
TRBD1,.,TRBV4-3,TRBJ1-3,TGCGCCAGCAGCCAGGATGACAGGGCCTCTGGAAACACCATATATTTT,CASSQDDRASGNTIYF
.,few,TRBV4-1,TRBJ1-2,TGCGCCAGCAGCCAAGATATGTACAGATCTAACTATGGCTACACTTTC,CASSQDMYRSNYGYTF